The rows below give T cell receptor beta chains drawn from one sample of a study of blood T cell repertoires in COVID-19. TCRdb's copy holds only in-frame clones and misses some; the assay was immunoSEQ multiplex PCR. The sample holds about 120,000 clones, roughly four fifths seen once. Source material: peripheral blood. The receptors stem from a human donor in a cohort sampled during active COVID-19. The CDR3 runs from the conserved cysteine through the conserved F or W. D genes are given only for firm matches. Clone size is not always given. Where it is, it says once, few, many or a class for expanded clones.

j_call | v_call | clone_size | d_call | cdr3_aa | cdr3_nt
TRBJ1-6 | TRBV19 | . | . | CASSVRVKDSPLHF | TGTGCCAGTAGTGTCCGGGTCAAGGATTCACCCCTCCACTTT
TRBJ1-2 | TRBV5-1 | once | TRBD1 | CASSSDRGRNGYTF | TGCGCCAGCAGCTCGGACAGGGGACGGAATGGCTACACCTTC
TRBJ2-1 | TRBV5-8 | . | TRBD2 | CASSLVLGLVYNEQFF | TGTGCCAGCAGCTTGGTTCTGGGACTAGTCTACAATGAGCAGTTCTTC
TRBJ1-5 | TRBV5-1 | . | TRBD1 | CASSLGTGVNQPQHF | TGCGCCAGCAGCTTGGGGACAGGGGTTAATCAGCCCCAGCATTTT
TRBJ1-3 | TRBV6-2/TRBV6-3 | once | . | CASSYLRGGSGNTIYF | TGTGCCAGCAGTTACTTGCGAGGAGGCTCTGGAAACACCATATATTTT
TRBJ2-1 | TRBV18 | . | . | CASSPRARVGISDNEQFF | TGTGCCAGCTCACCACGGGCCAGGGTGGGGATTAGTGACAATGAGCAGTTCTTC
TRBJ2-7 | TRBV29-1 | . | TRBD1 | CSVVFDRAYEQYF | TGCAGCGTTGTATTTGACAGGGCCTACGAGCAGTACTTC
TRBJ2-5 | TRBV7-9 | . | TRBD2 | CASRPNSGTSGGETQYF | TGTGCCAGCAGGCCCAATTCCGGGACTAGCGGGGGGGAGACCCAGTACTTC
TRBJ2-5 | TRBV10-2 | few | TRBD1 | CASSPPAGTGGPPKETQYF | TGCGCCAGCAGTCCGCCTGCCGGGACAGGGGGCCCCCCGAAAGAGACCCAGTACTTC
TRBJ2-5 | TRBV7-2 | . | . | CASSLSGERETQYF | TGTGCCAGCAGCTTATCGGGGGAGAGAGAGACCCAGTACTTC
TRBJ2-7 | TRBV6-5 | . | TRBD1 | CASSLGGTGVNEQYF | TGTGCCAGCAGTTTGGGGGGGACAGGGGTGAACGAGCAGTACTTC
TRBJ2-2 | TRBV6-2/TRBV6-3 | . | TRBD2 | CASSYRASGATGELFF | TGTGCCAGCAGTTACCGGGCTAGCGGTGCCACCGGGGAGCTGTTTTTT
TRBJ2-7 | TRBV3-1/TRBV3-2 | . | TRBD1 | CASSQDPGTGHHEQYF | TGTGCCAGCAGCCAAGACCCCGGGACAGGGCACCACGAGCAGTACTTC
TRBJ1-2 | TRBV2 | few | . | CASRKELHTF | TGTGCCAGCAGAAAAGAGCTGCACACCTTC
TRBJ1-5 | TRBV10-3 | . | . | CAISAGAESNQPQHF | TGTGCCATCAGTGCAGGGGCCGAGAGCAATCAGCCCCAGCATTTT
TRBJ1-5 | TRBV6-4 | . | TRBD1 | CASREGAREGNQPQHF | TGTGCCAGCAGGGAGGGGGCGCGGGAGGGCAATCAGCCCCAGCATTTT
TRBJ2-2 | TRBV6-6 | . | . | CASSYSTTSPGELFF | TGTGCCAGCAGTTACTCGACCACTAGCCCCGGGGAGCTGTTTTTT
TRBJ2-3 | TRBV19 | . | TRBD2 | CASSIFSPGTSGGTDTQYF | TGTGCCAGTAGTATATTCTCACCCGGGACTAGCGGGGGAACAGATACGCAGTATTTT
TRBJ2-1 | TRBV5-1 | . | . | CASSLGPTGFNEQFF | TGCGCCAGCAGCTTAGGGCCCACAGGTTTCAATGAGCAGTTCTTC
TRBJ2-7 | TRBV7-9 | once | . | CASSFNRVGEQYF | TGTGCCAGCAGCTTCAACAGGGTGGGGGAGCAGTACTTC
TRBJ2-3 | TRBV7-6 | . | TRBD2 | CASSATSGGDTQYF | TGTGCCAGCAGCGCAACTAGCGGGGGTGATACGCAGTATTTT
TRBJ2-3 | TRBV15 | . | . | CATSRNGHEDTQYF | TGTGCCACCAGCAGAAATGGACACGAAGATACGCAGTATTTT
TRBJ1-1 | TRBV28 | . | . | CASSFAGLVTEAFF | TGTGCCAGCAGTTTCGCAGGGCTGGTCACTGAAGCTTTCTTT
TRBJ2-7 | TRBV28 | . | . | CASLTTAGVSYEQYF | TGTGCCAGCCTGACTACCGCAGGGGTTTCCTACGAGCAGTACTTC
TRBJ2-1 | TRBV5-1 | once | TRBD2 | CASSLPSGGVDEQFF | TGCGCCAGCAGCTTGCCTAGCGGGGGAGTCGATGAGCAGTTCTTC